Described below is a single TCR beta chain sequence and its context. Antigen: not known. This record belongs to a study of T cells after yellow fever vaccination. Findings and limits, study-wide: Though it reached lower strength, the secondary response hit its peak faster, day 5 versus 15.

Trimming at V came to 2 bases and at J to 3 bases, leaving 5 bases not matched to a gene. CDR3 size: 15 residues. Germline V gene lookup returns CDR1 SQVTM and CDR2 ANQGSEA. TCRdb itself ran the 5' RACE reads through MiXCR, one entry per CDR3 protein. The table lists 450,000 to 600,000 distinct CDR3 sequences, about 15% of them singletons. The genes are TRBV29-1 and TRBJ2-3; 10 nucleotides agree with TRBD2. The sequences come from PBMCs, collected more than 4 days after the first yellow fever vaccination. The receptor comes from a man younger than 30 who received the YFV17D yellow fever vaccine. CDR3 residues: CSVEKSGGATDTQYF. The CDR3 DNA reads TGCAGCGTTGAAAAGAGCGGGGGGGCGACAGATACGCAGTATTTT.